This T cell receptor beta chain was sequenced for a study of CD8+ T cells in alopecia areata. The study, taken as a whole, reports: Many expanded lesional clones persisted during tofacitinib (in both scalp and blood). Especially in alopecia totalis/universalis, lesional scalp showed greater clonality than normal scalp did.

With regard to this clone: Its specificity is not known.

Extraction of RNA preceded its reverse transcription into cDNA, which served as the sequencing template. Produced via immunoSEQ multiplex PCR; TCRdb's table is partial and in-frame only. The repertoire has just over 150,000 clones, under 70% of them found once; the top ten carry 0.7% to 1%. The treatment was: oral pan-JAK inhibitor, 5-10 mg twice daily. The material sequenced was CD4+ T cells sorted from blood, taken at week 4, from a patient treated with tofacitinib. This clonotype originated in a human donor with alopecia areata.

For the CDR3, the DNA is TGTGCCTGGAGTTGGAGCATCTCCTACAATGAGCAGTTCTTC. Residues: CAWSWSISYNEQFF. This rearrangement joins TRBV30 to TRBJ2-1, with D unresolved. Germline V gene sequence: CDR1 GTSNPN, CDR2 SVGIG (reference sequence). The CDR3 consists of 14 residues. The germline V and J ends were trimmed by 2 bases and 0 bases, with 8 bases remaining between them.